The clone carrying this T cell receptor beta chain showed up just a few times. As yet, its antigen is unknown. This sample stems from a study of CD8 T cells in Susac syndrome. Findings and limits, study-wide: A relatively small number of individuals underwent TCR sequencing and HLA analysis.

From blood CD8+ and CD4+ T cells, TCR beta sequences were generated. It was negative isolation that provided the CD8+ and CD4+ T cells, whereas TEMRA cells were enriched by FACS. CDR3 size: 12 residues. CDR1 and CDR2 from the germline V gene are KGHSH and LQKENI. The V end was cut by 6 bases, the J end by 3 bases, with 9 bases between. Random hexamers primed reverse transcription of about 0.45 to 1 ug RNA. It was immunoSEQ multiplex PCR that amplified TCR beta CDR3 across 54 Vbeta and 13 Jbeta. MiXCR, run by TCRdb on the immunoSEQ multiplex PCR reads, gives a single entry per CDR3 protein. The sample carries about 280,000 distinct CDR3 sequences, about 88% recorded once.

The rearrangement joins TRBV18 to TRBJ2-7, with a possible D match to TRBD2 (5 bases). The source of this sequence is a human donor with multiple sclerosis. The sequenced sample was CD8+ T cells from PBMCs. DNA of the CDR3: TGTGCCAGCTCGTCCGGGGACTACGAGCAGTACTTC. It codes for CASSSGDYEQYF.